The entry below describes one T cell receptor beta chain. The antigen is unknown. Trimming pared 3 bases from V and 7 bases from J, leaving 10 bases between. In germline, CDR1 is LNHDA, CDR2 SQIVND (reference sequence). The CDR3 spans 13 residues. Assay used: immunoSEQ multiplex PCR; TCRdb lists only in-frame clones, some missing. This table has more than 200,000 clones, less than 95% appearing once. The data stem from a study of cytomegalovirus exposure and HLA in healthy donors. Overall study results and limits: First-cohort TCR clusters tended to co-occur in the approximately 110 validation repertoires, a later analysis found. It was reported that the classifier diagnosed cytomegalovirus status with high specificity and sensitivity in both the original and validation cohorts. The study found most TCR sequences rare, yet found some public TCRs in many donors. 150 or so TCR beta chains were listed as cytomegalovirus-associated.

The receptor was derived from a woman aged 25-40 years in good health and CMV-seronegative. The chain uses TRBV19 and TRBJ2-1, with a weak D call TRBD2 (5 bases). Sequenced material: PBMCs. In nucleotides, the CDR3 is TGTGCCAGTAGTATCGTCCGGGGTAATGAGCAGTTCTTC. Translating gives CASSIVRGNEQFF.